This TCR beta chain was captured in a study of blood T cell repertoires in COVID-19. Study at large: The origin of the acute and convalescent COVID-19 samples was the United States, Italy and Spain. PBMCs, B-cell-depleted T cells, or T cells were the source of the cDNA or gDNA that made up the material.

Per the study methods: Reference gene primer amplification yielded estimated nucleated cell counts. Assay: immunoSEQ multiplex PCR; the TCRdb copy retains only in-frame clones and omits some. That table is the source of V, J and clone size, and D and trimming were worked out from the DNA. The data contain around 65,000 clones, roughly three quarters of them singletons. CDR3 size: 13 residues. Germline values: CDR1 SGDLS, CDR2 YYNGEE. V lost 4 bases and J lost 2, with 8 bases in between. This TCR derives from a man aged 60 to 75 with acute or convalescent COVID-19. The sample was peripheral blood. The V call is TRBV9, the J call TRBJ2-3; no firm D call. CDR3 in amino acids: CASSSEATDTQYF. DNA of the CDR3: TGTGCCAGCAGCTCCGAGGCCACAGATACGCAGTATTTT.